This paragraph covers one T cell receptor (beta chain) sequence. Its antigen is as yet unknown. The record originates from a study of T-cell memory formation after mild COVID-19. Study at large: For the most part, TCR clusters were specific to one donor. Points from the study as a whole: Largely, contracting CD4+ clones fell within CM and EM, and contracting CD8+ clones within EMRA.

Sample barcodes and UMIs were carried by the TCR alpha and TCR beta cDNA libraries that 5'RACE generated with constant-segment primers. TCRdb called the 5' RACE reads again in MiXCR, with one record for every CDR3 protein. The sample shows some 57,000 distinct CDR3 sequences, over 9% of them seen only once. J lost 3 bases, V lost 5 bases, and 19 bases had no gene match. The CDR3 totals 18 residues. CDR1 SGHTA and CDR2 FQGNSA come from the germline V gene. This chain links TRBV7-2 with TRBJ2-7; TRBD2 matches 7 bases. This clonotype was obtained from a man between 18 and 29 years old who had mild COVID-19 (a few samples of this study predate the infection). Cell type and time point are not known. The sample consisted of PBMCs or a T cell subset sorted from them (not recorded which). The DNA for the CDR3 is TGTGCCAGCAGCCGTGGAGCCCTCCGGGGTGGGGGGGACTACGAGCAGTACTTC. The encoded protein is CASSRGALRGGGDYEQYF.